A single sample gave rise to the 9 T cell receptor beta chains below, sequenced in a study of OX40 agonist ivuxolimab in advanced cancers. TCRdb keeps only in-frame clones here, not all; method: immunoSEQ multiplex PCR. The sample records 20,000 to 25,000 clones, approximately 90% being singletons. The input for sequencing was CD4+ or CD8+ T cells sorted from blood, taken in a trial of the OX40 agonist ivuxolimab. Source of these receptors: an adult with an advanced solid tumor such as melanoma, head and neck, liver or kidney cancer.

V and J are TRBV11-2 and TRBJ2-5, with TRBD2 matching over 13 bases. Germline assignment: CDR1 SGHAT and CDR2 FQNNGV. V trimming: 5 bases; J trimming: 5 bases; junction bases outside the gene matches: 8. The CDR3 is made up of 16 amino acids. The CDR3 region is CASSDTSGGARETQYF. DNA for the CDR3: TGTGCCAGCAGCGATACTAGCGGGGGGGCTCGGGAGACCCAGTACTTC.

The chain recombines TRBV7-9 with TRBJ1-5; D is unresolved. V was pared by 2 bases and J by 7 bases, with 9 bases between. CDR1 SEHNR and CDR2 FQNEAQ come from the germline V gene (reference sequence). This CDR3 is 13 amino acids long. This CDR3 reads CASSLWEEQPQHF. CDR3 bases: TGTGCCAGCAGCTTATGGGAGGAGCAGCCCCAGCATTTT. The variable domain in full, with the rest retrieved from reference TRBV7-9 and TRBJ1-5, is DTGVSQNPRHKITKRGQNVTFRCDPISEHNRLYWYRQTLGQGPEFLTYFQNEAQLEKSRLLSDRFSAERPKGSFSTLEIQRTEQGDSAMYLCASSLWEEQPQHFGDGTRLSIL.

The chain combines TRBV13 with TRBJ2-7; 12 bases match TRBD1. Germline CDR1 reads PRHDT; CDR2 reads FYEKMQ (reference sequence). This CDR3 spans 15 amino acids. V dropped 5 bases and J dropped 3; count of bases not matched to a gene: 5. The CDR3 loop reads CASSLRDRGHYEQYF. The CDR3 coding sequence is TGTGCCAGCAGCCTCCGGGACAGGGGGCACTACGAGCAGTACTTC. Complete variable domain (other parts from reference TRBV13 and TRBJ2-7): AAGVIQSPRHLIKEKRETATLKCYPIPRHDTVYWYQQGPGQDPQFLISFYEKMQSDKGSIPDRFSAQQFSDYHSELNMSSLELGDSALYFCASSLRDRGHYEQYFGPGTRLTVT.

This chain connects TRBV13 to TRBJ2-7; D may be TRBD1 (5 bases). This CDR3 comprises 13 residues. Trimming took 0 bases from V and 2 from J, leaving 5 bases between them. Looked up from germline, CDR1 is PRHDT and CDR2 is FYEKMQ (reference sequence). The CDR3 is CASSLGDTYEQYF. The CDR3 DNA sequence: TGTGCCAGCAGCTTAGGGGACACCTACGAGCAGTACTTC.

The chain joins TRBV5-1 to TRBJ2-7; D ambiguous. This CDR3 is 12 amino acids long. CDR1 is SGHRS and CDR2 is YFSETQ in the germline V gene. Trimming took 6 bases from V and 3 from J, leaving 10 bases between them. The CDR3 DNA reads as TGCGCCAGCAACATAGGAGACTACGAGCAGTACTTC. The encoded protein is CASNIGDYEQYF. The entire variable domain, with the rest obtained from reference TRBV5-1 and TRBJ2-7, is as follows: KAGVTQTPRYLIKTRGQQVTLSCSPISGHRSVSWYQQTPGQGLQFLFEYFSETQRNKGNFPGRFSGRQFSNSRSEMNVSTLELGDSALYLCASNIGDYEQYFGPGTRLTVT.

The chain combines TRBV7-6 with TRBJ2-5, with D perhaps matching TRBD1 (6 bases). CDR1 is SGHVS and CDR2 is FNYEAQ in the germline V gene. This CDR3 is built from 13 residues. Trimming took off 1 base at V and 3 bases at J, with 6 bases between the two ends. The CDR3 spells CASSLGQEETQYF. In DNA form, the CDR3 reads TGTGCCAGCAGCTTAGGACAGGAAGAGACCCAGTACTTC.

The V and J genes are TRBV14 and TRBJ1-1; the D gene is possibly TRBD1 (5 bases). The V gene lost 1 base and the J gene lost 2 bases, with 11 bases spanning the gap. This CDR3 is built from 15 residues. CDR1 is SGHDN and CDR2 is FVKESK in the germline V gene. CDR3: CASSQVAGFNTEAFF. Here the CDR3 DNA reads TGTGCCAGCAGCCAAGTGGCAGGGTTTAACACTGAAGCTTTCTTT.

This clone came up a few times. CDR3: CASSAAGREQYF. DNA for the CDR3: TGTGCCAGCAGCGCCGCAGGTCGCGAGCAGTACTTC. V gene TRBV7-2 combines with J gene TRBJ2-7; D uncertain. The CDR3 spans 12 residues. V was clipped by 5 bases and J by 6 bases, with 11 bases between them. Germline V gives CDR1 SGHTA, CDR2 FQGNSA.

This chain uses TRBV5-1 with TRBJ2-7; perhaps D is TRBD1 or TRBD2 (5 bases each). The CDR3 contains 13 residues. V was pared by 0 bases and J by 3 bases, with 7 bases between. CDR1 and CDR2 from the germline V gene are SGHRS and YFSETQ. The CDR3 region has the DNA TGCGCCAGCAGCTTGGATGGGGGCTACGAGCAGTACTTC. This sequence encodes CASSLDGGYEQYF.